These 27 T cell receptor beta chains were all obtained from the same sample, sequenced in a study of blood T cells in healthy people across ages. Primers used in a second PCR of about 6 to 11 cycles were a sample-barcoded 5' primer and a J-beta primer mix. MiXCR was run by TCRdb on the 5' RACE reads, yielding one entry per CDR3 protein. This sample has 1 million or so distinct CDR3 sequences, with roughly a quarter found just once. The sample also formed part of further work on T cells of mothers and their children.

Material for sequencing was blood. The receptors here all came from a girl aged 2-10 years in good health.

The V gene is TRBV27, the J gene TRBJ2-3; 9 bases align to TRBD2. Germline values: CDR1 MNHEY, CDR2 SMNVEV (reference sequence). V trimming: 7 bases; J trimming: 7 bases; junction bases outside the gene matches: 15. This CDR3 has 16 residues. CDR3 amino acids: CASTFSGGGSANTQYF. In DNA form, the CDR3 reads TGTGCCAGCACCTTTAGCGGGGGAGGGTCTGCGAATACGCAGTATTTT.

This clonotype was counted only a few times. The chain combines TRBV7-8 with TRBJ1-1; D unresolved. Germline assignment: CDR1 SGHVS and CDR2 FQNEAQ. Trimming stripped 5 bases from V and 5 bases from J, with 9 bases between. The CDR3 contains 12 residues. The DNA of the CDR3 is TGTGCCAGCAGCCATATGGGGACTGAAGCTTTCTTT. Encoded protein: CASSHMGTEAFF.

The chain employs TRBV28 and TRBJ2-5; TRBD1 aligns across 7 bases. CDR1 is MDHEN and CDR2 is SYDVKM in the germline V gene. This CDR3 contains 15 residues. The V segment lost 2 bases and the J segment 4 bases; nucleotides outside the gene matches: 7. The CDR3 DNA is TGTGCCAGCAGTTTAACCGACTCAGGGGGAGAGACCCAGTACTTC. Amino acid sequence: CASSLTDSGGETQYF.

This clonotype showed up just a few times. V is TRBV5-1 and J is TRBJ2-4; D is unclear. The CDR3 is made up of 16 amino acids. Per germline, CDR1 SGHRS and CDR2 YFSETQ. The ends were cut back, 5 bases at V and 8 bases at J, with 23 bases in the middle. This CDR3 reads CASRPSPEHPVDIQYF. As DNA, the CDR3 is TGCGCCAGCAGACCAAGCCCAGAGCATCCGGTGGACATTCAGTACTTC.

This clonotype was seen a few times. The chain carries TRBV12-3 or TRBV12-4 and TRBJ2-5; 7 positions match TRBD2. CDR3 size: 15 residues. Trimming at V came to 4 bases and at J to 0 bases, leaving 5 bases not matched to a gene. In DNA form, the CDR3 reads TGTGCCAGCAGTTCCGGGACTATCTACCAAGAGACCCAGTACTTC. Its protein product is CASSSGTIYQETQYF.

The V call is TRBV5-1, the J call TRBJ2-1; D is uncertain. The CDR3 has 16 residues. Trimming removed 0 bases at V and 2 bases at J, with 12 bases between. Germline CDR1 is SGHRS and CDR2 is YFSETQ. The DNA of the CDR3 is TGCGCCAGCAGCTTGGCCCCCTGGACGACCTACAATGAGCAGTTCTTC. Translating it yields CASSLAPWTTYNEQFF.

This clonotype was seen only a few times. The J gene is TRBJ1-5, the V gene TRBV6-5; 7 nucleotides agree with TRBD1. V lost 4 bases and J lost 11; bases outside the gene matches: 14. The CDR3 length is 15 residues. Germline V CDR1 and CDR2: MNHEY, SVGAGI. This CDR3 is CASSSPQTKQGTQHF. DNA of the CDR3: TGTGCCAGCAGTTCCCCACAAACCAAACAGGGGACCCAGCATTTT.

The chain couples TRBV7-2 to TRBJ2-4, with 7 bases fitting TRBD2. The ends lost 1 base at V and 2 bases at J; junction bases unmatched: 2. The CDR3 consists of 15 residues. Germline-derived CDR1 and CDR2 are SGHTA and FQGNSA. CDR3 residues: CASSLVGGSKNIQYF. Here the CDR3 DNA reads TGTGCCAGCAGCTTAGTCGGGGGGTCCAAAAACATTCAGTACTTC. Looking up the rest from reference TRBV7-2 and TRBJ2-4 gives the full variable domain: GAGVSQSPSNKVTEKGKDVELRCDPISGHTALYWYRQSLGQGLEFLIYFQGNSAPDKSGLPSDRFSAERTGGSVSTLTIQRTQQEDSAVYLCASSLVGGSKNIQYFGAGTRLSVL.

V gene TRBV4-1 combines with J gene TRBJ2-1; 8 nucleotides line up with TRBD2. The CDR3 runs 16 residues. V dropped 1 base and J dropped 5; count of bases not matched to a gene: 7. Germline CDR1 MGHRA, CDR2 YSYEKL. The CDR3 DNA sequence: TGCGCCAGCAGCCAAGTCGCGGCTAGCGGGCACAATGAGCAGTTCTTC. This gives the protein CASSQVAASGHNEQFF.

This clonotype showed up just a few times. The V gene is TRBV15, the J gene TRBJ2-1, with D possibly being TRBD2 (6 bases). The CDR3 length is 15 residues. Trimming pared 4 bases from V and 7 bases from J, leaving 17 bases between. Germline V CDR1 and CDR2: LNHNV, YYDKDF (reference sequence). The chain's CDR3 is CATSKEGPERNEQFF. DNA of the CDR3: TGTGCCACCAGCAAGGAGGGACCCGAGAGGAATGAGCAGTTCTTC.

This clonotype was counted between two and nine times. CDR3 in amino acids: CASSLLQGGDGELFF. In DNA, the CDR3 is TGTGCCAGCAGCCTATTACAGGGTGGGGACGGGGAGCTGTTTTTT. The chain couples TRBV9 to TRBJ2-2; tentative D call: TRBD1 (6 bases). The germline CDR1 and CDR2 sequences are SGDLS and YYNGEE. Trimming removed 4 bases from V and 7 bases from J, with 17 bases in between. This CDR3 spans 15 amino acids.

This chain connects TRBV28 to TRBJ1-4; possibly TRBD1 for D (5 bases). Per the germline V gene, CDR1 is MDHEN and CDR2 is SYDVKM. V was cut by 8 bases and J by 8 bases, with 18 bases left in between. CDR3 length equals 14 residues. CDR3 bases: TGTGCCAGCGGGGGGAGGCCGGACGCGGAAAAACTGTTTTTT. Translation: CASGGRPDAEKLFF. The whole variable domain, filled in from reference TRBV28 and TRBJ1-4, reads DVKVTQSSRYLVKRTGEKVFLECVQDMDHENMFWYRQDPGLGLRLIYFSYDVKMKEKGDIPEGYSVSREKKERFSLILESASTNQTSMYLCASGGRPDAEKLFFGSGTQLSVL.

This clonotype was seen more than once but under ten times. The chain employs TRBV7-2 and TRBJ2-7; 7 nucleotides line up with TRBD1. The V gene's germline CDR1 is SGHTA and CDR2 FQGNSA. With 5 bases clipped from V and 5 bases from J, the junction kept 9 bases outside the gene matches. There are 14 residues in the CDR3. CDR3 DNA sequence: TGTGCCAGCAGCGCGACAGGGAATCCCAACGAGCAGTACTTC. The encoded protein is CASSATGNPNEQYF. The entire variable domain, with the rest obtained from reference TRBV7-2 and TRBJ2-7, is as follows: GAGVSQSPSNKVTEKGKDVELRCDPISGHTALYWYRQSLGQGLEFLIYFQGNSAPDKSGLPSDRFSAERTGGSVSTLTIQRTQQEDSAVYLCASSATGNPNEQYFGPGTRLTVT.

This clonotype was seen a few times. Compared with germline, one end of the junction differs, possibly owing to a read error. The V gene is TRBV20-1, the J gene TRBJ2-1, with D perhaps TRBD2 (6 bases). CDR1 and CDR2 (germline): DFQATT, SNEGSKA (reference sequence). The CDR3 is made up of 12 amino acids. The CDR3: CSAPSLRETQYF. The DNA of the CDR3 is TGCAGTGCCCCCAGCCTCCGGGAGACCCAGTACTTT.

In nucleotides, the CDR3 is TGTGCCAGCAGACCTACAGGGGGCGCGGGCTACACCTTC. It is translated as CASRPTGGAGYTF. The chain combines TRBV7-8 with TRBJ1-2; 9 positions match TRBD1. The V gene's germline CDR1 is SGHVS and CDR2 FQNEAQ. V lost 6 bases, J lost 8 bases, and 7 bases stayed unmatched. The CDR3 extends over 13 amino acids.

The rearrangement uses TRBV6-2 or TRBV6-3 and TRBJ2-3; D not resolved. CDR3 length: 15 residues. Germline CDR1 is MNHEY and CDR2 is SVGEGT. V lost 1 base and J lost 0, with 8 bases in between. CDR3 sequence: CASSYLGGSTDTQYF. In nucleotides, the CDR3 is TGTGCCAGCAGTTACTTGGGCGGAAGCACAGATACGCAGTATTTT.

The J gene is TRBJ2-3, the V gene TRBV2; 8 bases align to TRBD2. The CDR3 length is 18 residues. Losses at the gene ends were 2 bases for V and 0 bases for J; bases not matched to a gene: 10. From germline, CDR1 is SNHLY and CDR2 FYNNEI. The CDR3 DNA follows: TGTGCCAGCAGTGAATCTCCTGGGGCTAGCGGGAGCACAGATACGCAGTATTTT. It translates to CASSESPGASGSTDTQYF.

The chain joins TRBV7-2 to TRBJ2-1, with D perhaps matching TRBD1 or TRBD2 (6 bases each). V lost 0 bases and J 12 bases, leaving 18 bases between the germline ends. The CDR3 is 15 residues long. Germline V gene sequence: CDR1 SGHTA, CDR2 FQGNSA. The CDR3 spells CASSLAGGRAGRQFF. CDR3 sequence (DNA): TGTGCCAGCAGCTTAGCAGGGGGGCGGGCCGGGAGGCAGTTCTTC.

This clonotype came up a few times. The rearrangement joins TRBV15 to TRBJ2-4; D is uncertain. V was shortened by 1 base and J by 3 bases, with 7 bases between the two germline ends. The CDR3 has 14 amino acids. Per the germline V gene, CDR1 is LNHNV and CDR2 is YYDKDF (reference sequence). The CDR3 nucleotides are TGTGCCACCAGCAGAGGTCCGAGCAAAAACATTCAGTACTTC. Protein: CATSRGPSKNIQYF.

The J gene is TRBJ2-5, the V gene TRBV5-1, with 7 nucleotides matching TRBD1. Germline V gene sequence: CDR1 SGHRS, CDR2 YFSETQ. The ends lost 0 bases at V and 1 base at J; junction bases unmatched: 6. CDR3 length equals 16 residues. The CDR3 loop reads CASSLGTGTAQETQYF. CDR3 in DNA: TGCGCCAGCAGCTTGGGTACCGGGACAGCCCAAGAGACCCAGTACTTC. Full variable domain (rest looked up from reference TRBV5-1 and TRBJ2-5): KAGVTQTPRYLIKTRGQQVTLSCSPISGHRSVSWYQQTPGQGLQFLFEYFSETQRNKGNFPGRFSGRQFSNSRSEMNVSTLELGDSALYLCASSLGTGTAQETQYFGPGTRLLVL.

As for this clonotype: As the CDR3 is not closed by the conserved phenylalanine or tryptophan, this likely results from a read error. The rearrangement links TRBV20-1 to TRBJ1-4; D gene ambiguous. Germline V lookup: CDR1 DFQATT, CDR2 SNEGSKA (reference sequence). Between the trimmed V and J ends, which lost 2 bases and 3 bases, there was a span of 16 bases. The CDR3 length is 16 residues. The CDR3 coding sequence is TGCAGTGCTAGATCTGCGTATGGTCAACCTAATGAAAAACTGTTTCTT. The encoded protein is CSARSAYGQPNEKLFL.

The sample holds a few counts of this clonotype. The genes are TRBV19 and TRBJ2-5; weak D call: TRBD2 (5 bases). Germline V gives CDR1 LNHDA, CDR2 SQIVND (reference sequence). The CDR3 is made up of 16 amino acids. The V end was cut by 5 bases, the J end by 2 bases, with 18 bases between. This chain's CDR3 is CASSLDKRATQETQYF. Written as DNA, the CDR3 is TGTGCCAGTAGTCTCGACAAGAGGGCGACTCAAGAGACCCAGTACTTC.

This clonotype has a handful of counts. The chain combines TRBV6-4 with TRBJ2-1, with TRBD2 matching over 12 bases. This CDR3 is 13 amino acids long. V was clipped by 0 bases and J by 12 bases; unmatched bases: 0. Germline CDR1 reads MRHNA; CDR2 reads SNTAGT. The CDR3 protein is CASSDSTSGGQFF. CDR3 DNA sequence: TGTGCCAGCAGTGACTCGACTAGCGGGGGGCAGTTCTTC.

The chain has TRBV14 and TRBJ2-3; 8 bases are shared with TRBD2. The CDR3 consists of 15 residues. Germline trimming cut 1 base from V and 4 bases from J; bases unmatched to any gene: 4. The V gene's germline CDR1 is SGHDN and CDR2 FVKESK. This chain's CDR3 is CASSQGTSRADTQYF. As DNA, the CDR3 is TGTGCCAGCAGCCAAGGGACTAGCAGGGCAGATACGCAGTATTTT.

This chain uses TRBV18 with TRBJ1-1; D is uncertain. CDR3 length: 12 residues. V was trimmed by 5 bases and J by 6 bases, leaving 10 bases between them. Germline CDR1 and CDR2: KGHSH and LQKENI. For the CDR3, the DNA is TGTGCCAGCTCAACGGTACAGCCTGAAGCTTTCTTT. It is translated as CASSTVQPEAFF.

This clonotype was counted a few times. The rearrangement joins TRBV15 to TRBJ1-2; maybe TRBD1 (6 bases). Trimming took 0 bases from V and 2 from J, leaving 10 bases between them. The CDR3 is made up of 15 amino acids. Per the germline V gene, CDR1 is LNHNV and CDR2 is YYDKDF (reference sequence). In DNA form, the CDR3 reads TGTGCCACCAGCAGAGAAGGGACAAAGAACTATGGCTACACCTTC. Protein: CATSREGTKNYGYTF.

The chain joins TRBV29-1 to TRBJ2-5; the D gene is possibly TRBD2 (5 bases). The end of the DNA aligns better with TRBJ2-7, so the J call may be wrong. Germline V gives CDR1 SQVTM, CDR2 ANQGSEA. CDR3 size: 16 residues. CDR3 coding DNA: TGCAGCGTTGCCCATCCGCCGGTTTACGGGGACTACGAGCAGTACTTC. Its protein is CSVAHPPVYGDYEQYF.